The sequence of this T cell receptor beta chain was determined in a study of human T cells and chemical hapten exposure. Study-level background: Per-sample TCR yields varied mainly from small pooled library volume differences.

TCRdb passed the RACE reads through MiXCR, listing each CDR3 protein once. The sample has 65,000 or so distinct CDR3 sequences; about 6.5% are singletons. Time point reported: healthy volunteer bleed at 6 weeks. Total RNA came from unfractionated whole blood. This CDR3 has 13 amino acids. V was trimmed by 1 base and J by 9 bases, leaving 13 bases between them. Comments on this clonotype: This may stem from a read error, because a much larger clone lies one nucleotide away. This is likely a read error, given that the CDR3 carries no conserved phenylalanine or tryptophan at its end.

Sequencing used whole blood. J is TRBJ2-7 and V is TRBV12-3 or TRBV12-4; perhaps TRBD1 as D (5 bases). The sequence derives from a female donor in good health. Some clones in this sample may be carry-over from other donors' samples. The CDR3 protein is CASSLVQGDSQYI. The DNA of the CDR3 is TGTGCCAGCAGTTTAGTCCAGGGCGATTCGCAGTACATC.